What follows are 26 T cell receptor beta chains derived from one specimen sequenced in a study of blood T cell repertoires in COVID-19 (TCRdb year 2020). The method was the immunoSEQ multiplex PCR assay. As stored in TCRdb, this immuneACCESS dataset retains in-frame rearrangements with V and J assigned. A fraction of the clones does not appear; measured against another copy, unresolved V genes explain less than half of the discrepancy, and the remainder lacks a known reason. The sample profile shows 130,000 or so clones; approximately 83% of them were found once. 15% to 20% of the sample lies in the top ten. The sample consisted of peripheral blood. These receptors were taken from a woman aged 45-59 years who had recovered from COVID-19.

This chain links TRBV3-1 (or the pseudogene TRBV3-2) with TRBJ1-1; 10 positions agree with TRBD1. The length of the CDR3 is 14 residues. V was pared by 6 bases and J by 1 base, with 2 bases of the junction left unmatched. Germline V gene data show CDR1 as LGHDT and CDR2 as YNNKEL (reference sequence). The CDR3, as DNA: TGTGCCAGCAGACGACAGGGGGCGAACACTGAAGCTTTCTTT. Protein: CASRRQGANTEAFF.

The CDR3 region has the DNA TGTGCCAGCAGCCCCCTTGTACGTCGCAGGGGTAATCAGCCCCAGCATTTT. As protein: CASSPLVRRRGNQPQHF. The V call is TRBV7-2, the J call TRBJ1-5, with TRBD1 as a possible D gene (6 bases). The germline CDR1 and CDR2 sequences are SGHTA and FQGNSA. The germline V and J ends were trimmed by 5 bases and 4 bases, with 21 bases remaining between them. This CDR3 spans 17 amino acids.

This chain joins TRBV18 and TRBJ2-1, with 10 bases fitting TRBD2. CDR1 is KGHSH, CDR2 LQKENI, per germline. Trimming at V came to 4 bases and at J to 4 bases, leaving 4 bases not matched to a gene. The CDR3 has 15 residues. DNA for the CDR3: TGTGCCAGCTCACTACGGACTAGCGGTTACAATGAGCAGTTCTTC. Translating it yields CASSLRTSGYNEQFF.

The chain combines TRBV5-8 with TRBJ2-7, with D perhaps TRBD1 (6 bases). The CDR3 loop spans 12 amino acids. Germline-derived CDR1 and CDR2 are SGHTS and YDEGEE. V gave up 2 bases and J gave up 6 bases, with 9 bases separating them. The CDR3 DNA reads as TGTGCCAGCAGCTTAGGGACAAGCGAGCAGTACTTC. Its protein is CASSLGTSEQYF.

The chain recombines TRBV19 with TRBJ1-4; tentative D call: TRBD1 (5 bases). The CDR3 loop spans 16 amino acids. Germline CDR1 and CDR2: LNHDA and SQIVND (reference sequence). With 2 bases removed from V and 5 bases from J, the gap between germline ends came to 15 bases. Here the CDR3 DNA reads TGTGCCAGTAGTATAAGGGGCCAGGTTTACAATGAAAAACTGTTTTTT. Protein product: CASSIRGQVYNEKLFF.

The genes are TRBV19 and TRBJ2-3, with TRBD2 identical over 7 bases. Germline CDR1 is LNHDA and CDR2 is SQIVND (reference sequence). CDR3 length equals 14 residues. The V and J ends lost 1 base and 4 bases, in that order; junction bases with no gene match: 2. CDR3 DNA sequence: TGTGCCAGTAGTATAGCGGGAGGACCAGATACGCAGTATTTT. As protein: CASSIAGGPDTQYF.

Comments on this clone: This sample includes further DNA sequences coding for the same CDR3. The rearrangement joins TRBV20-1 to TRBJ1-2, with D unclear. CDR3 length: 10 amino acids. The germline V and J ends were trimmed by 5 bases and 4 bases, with 5 bases remaining between them. The germline CDR1 and CDR2 sequences are DFQATT and SNEGSKA (reference sequence). CDR3 sequence (DNA): TGCAGTGCTTTCATCTATGGCTACACCTTC. Residues: CSAFIYGYTF.

This CDR3 is CASSLGGGTEAFF. The DNA for the CDR3 is TGTGCCAGCAGCCTAGGCGGGGGCACTGAAGCTTTCTTT. The J gene is TRBJ1-1, the V gene TRBV9; tentatively, D is TRBD1 (5 bases). The CDR3 covers 13 residues. Germline CDR1 and CDR2: SGDLS and YYNGEE. V lost 4 bases and J 4 bases, leaving 11 bases between the germline ends.

V and J are TRBV7-9 and TRBJ2-7; D possibly corresponds to TRBD1 (6 bases). The CDR3 spans 16 residues. Trimming cost V 4 bases and J 7 bases, with 23 bases left between them. Germline-derived CDR1 and CDR2 are SEHNR and FQNEAQ (reference sequence). The CDR3 here is CASSSQNRVRSEEQYF. Written as DNA, the CDR3 is TGTGCCAGCAGCTCACAGAACAGGGTTCGTTCGGAGGAGCAGTACTTC.

The gene calls are TRBV7-2 and TRBJ1-2; 9 bases line up with TRBD1. V was pared by 4 bases and J by 4 bases, with 7 bases of the junction left unmatched. The CDR3 runs 15 residues. From germline, CDR1 is SGHTA and CDR2 FQGNSA. CDR3 nucleotide sequence: TGTGCCAGCAGCTCAGGACAGGGGAACCGCTATGGCTACACCTTC. This codes for CASSSGQGNRYGYTF.

This clone was seen more than once but under ten times. This rearrangement joins TRBV24-1 to TRBJ2-1; 8 bases line up with TRBD2. V lost 3 bases, J lost 0 bases, and 3 bases stayed unmatched. This CDR3 is 16 amino acids long. CDR1 KGHDR and CDR2 SFDVKD come from the germline V gene. DNA for the CDR3: TGTGCCACCAGTGATCCGGGGGGGCACTCCTACAATGAGCAGTTCTTC. As protein: CATSDPGGHSYNEQFF.

This chain connects TRBV5-1 to TRBJ2-5, with D possibly TRBD2 on 6 matching bases. CDR1 is SGHRS and CDR2 is YFSETQ in the germline V gene. This CDR3 spans 13 amino acids. The V and J ends lost 4 bases and 5 bases respectively, with 12 bases between them. The CDR3 reads CASSPEGRETQYF. In DNA form, the CDR3 reads TGCGCCAGCAGCCCGGAGGGGCGGGAGACCCAGTACTTC.

This chain's CDR3 is CASSLGRNTEAFF. CDR3 sequence (DNA): TGTGCCAGCAGTTTAGGGAGGAACACTGAAGCTTTCTTT. The chain employs TRBV27 and TRBJ1-1; no firm D call. V was shortened by 2 bases and J by 1 base, with 5 bases between the two germline ends. Germline CDR1 reads MNHEY; CDR2 reads SMNVEV (reference sequence). This CDR3 contains 13 residues.

The chain carries TRBV7-8 and TRBJ1-1; perhaps TRBD1 as D (5 bases). The CDR3 contains 16 residues. The germline CDR1 and CDR2 sequences are SGHVS and FQNEAQ. Trimming left V 1 base short and J 4 bases short, with 16 bases between. The CDR3 coding sequence is TGTGCCAGCAGCTTAGGAGGTCAGGGATCCAGCACTGAAGCTTTCTTT. Its translation is CASSLGGQGSSTEAFF.

On this clone: The sample has other DNA sequences that encode this CDR3 too. The chain uses TRBV5-1 and TRBJ2-7, with 8 bases identical to TRBD2. The CDR3 has 15 amino acids. Germline V gives CDR1 SGHRS, CDR2 YFSETQ. Trimming at V came to 0 bases and at J to 1 base, leaving 3 bases not matched to a gene. The CDR3 DNA follows: TGCGCCAGCAGCTTGGTTGTAGCGGGGTCCTACGAGCAGTACTTC. Translation: CASSLVVAGSYEQYF.

V is TRBV5-1 and J is TRBJ1-1; TRBD1 matches 7 bases. Germline CDR1 is SGHRS and CDR2 is YFSETQ. The length of the CDR3 is 13 residues. Trimming removed 7 bases from V and 4 bases from J; junction bases left unmatched: 7. The CDR3 DNA reads as TGCGCCAGCTCCTCTCAGGGGGGCACTGAAGCTTTCTTT. Translation: CASSSQGGTEAFF.

The chain recombines TRBV20-1 with TRBJ1-2; 9 positions agree with TRBD1. The CDR3 consists of 11 residues. From germline, CDR1 is DFQATT and CDR2 SNEGSKA (reference sequence). CDR3 amino acids: CTQDRGYGYTF. The CDR3 coding sequence is TGCACCCAGGACAGGGGTTATGGCTACACCTTC.

The gene calls are TRBV18 and TRBJ1-1; tentative D call: TRBD1 (5 bases). The CDR3 has 13 amino acids. Trimming stripped 4 bases from V and 7 bases from J, with 13 bases between. Germline CDR1 is KGHSH and CDR2 is LQKENI. The DNA of the CDR3 is TGTGCCAGCTCACTCGAGACAGAATATGAAGCTTTCTTT. It is translated as CASSLETEYEAFF.

The J gene is TRBJ1-2, the V gene TRBV23-1; D gene uncertain. TRBV23-1 is reported as an ORF; its role is uncertain. The CDR3 extends over 15 amino acids. The V end lost 1 base, the J end lost 7 bases, and 16 bases lay between the germline ends. The CDR3 sequence is CASSQCAGEDGGYTF. Written as DNA, the CDR3 is TGCGCCAGCAGTCAATGCGCCGGGGAGGACGGTGGCTACACCTTC.

This chain links TRBV29-1 with TRBJ2-5, with D maybe TRBD1 (6 bases). CDR1 SQVTM and CDR2 ANQGSEA come from the germline V gene. V shed 7 bases and J shed 3 bases, with 12 bases lying between them. There are 12 residues in the CDR3. For the CDR3, the DNA is TGCAGCGCGCTTGAGGGGGAAGAGACCCAGTACTTC. Protein: CSALEGEETQYF. The whole variable domain, remainder taken from reference TRBV29-1 and TRBJ2-5, is SAVISQKPSRDICQRGTSLTIQCQVDSQVTMMFWYRQQPGQSLTLIATANQGSEATYESGFVIDKFPISRPNLTFSTLTVSNMSPEDSSIYLCSALEGEETQYFGPGTRLLVL.

The chain uses TRBV9 and TRBJ2-7; TRBD1 matches at 10 bases. CDR1 and CDR2 (germline): SGDLS, YYNGEE. Trimming took 4 bases from V and 6 from J; bases not matched to a gene: 10. The CDR3 is made up of 15 amino acids. CDR3: CASSPTGGASGEQYF. The CDR3 DNA reads as TGTGCCAGCAGCCCGACAGGGGGCGCGTCTGGCGAGCAGTACTTC.

This chain uses TRBV25-1 with TRBJ2-2; a possible D gene is TRBD2 (6 bases). V was shortened by 4 bases and J by 2 bases, with 14 bases between the two germline ends. The CDR3 sequence is 16 residues long. From germline, CDR1 is MGHDK and CDR2 SYGVNS. CDR3 sequence: CASSVGGSGNTGELFF. The CDR3 DNA follows: TGTGCCAGCAGTGTTGGAGGTAGCGGTAACACCGGGGAGCTGTTTTTT.

The chain joins TRBV6-2 or TRBV6-3 to TRBJ2-5; D is uncertain. Germline V gene lookup returns CDR1 MNHEY and CDR2 SVGEGT. The CDR3 is 12 residues long. With 2 bases removed from V and 1 base from J, the gap between germline ends came to 2 bases. In nucleotides, the CDR3 is TGTGCCAGCAGTTACCTCCAAGAGACCCAGTACTTC. Translating it yields CASSYLQETQYF.

V and J are TRBV2 and TRBJ1-5; 8 bases are a match to TRBD1. The CDR3 is 14 residues long. V gave up 5 bases and J gave up 5 bases; unmatched junction bases: 5. Germline CDR1 SNHLY, CDR2 FYNNEI. The CDR3 spells CASSYLTGDQPQHF. The CDR3 bases are TGTGCCAGCAGTTATCTGACAGGGGATCAGCCCCAGCATTTT.

The chain is built from TRBV6-2 or TRBV6-3 and TRBJ2-7, with 11 positions matching TRBD2. Germline V lookup: CDR1 MNHEY, CDR2 SVGEGT. Germline trimming cut 5 bases from V and 8 bases from J; bases unmatched to any gene: 5. This CDR3 is 13 amino acids long. In DNA, the CDR3 is TGTGCCAGCAGTCCGGGACTAGCGGATAAGCAGTACTTC. The encoded protein is CASSPGLADKQYF.

This clone was recorded a few times. This sequence joins TRBV24-1 and TRBJ2-2; TRBD1 matches 9 bases. CDR1 and CDR2 (germline): KGHDR, SFDVKD. Germline trimming cut 4 bases from V and 5 bases from J; bases unmatched to any gene: 7. The CDR3 has 16 amino acids. CDR3 coding DNA: TGTGCCACCAGTGAACGAAACAGGGGGCTAACCGGGGAGCTGTTTTTT. Translation: CATSERNRGLTGELFF.